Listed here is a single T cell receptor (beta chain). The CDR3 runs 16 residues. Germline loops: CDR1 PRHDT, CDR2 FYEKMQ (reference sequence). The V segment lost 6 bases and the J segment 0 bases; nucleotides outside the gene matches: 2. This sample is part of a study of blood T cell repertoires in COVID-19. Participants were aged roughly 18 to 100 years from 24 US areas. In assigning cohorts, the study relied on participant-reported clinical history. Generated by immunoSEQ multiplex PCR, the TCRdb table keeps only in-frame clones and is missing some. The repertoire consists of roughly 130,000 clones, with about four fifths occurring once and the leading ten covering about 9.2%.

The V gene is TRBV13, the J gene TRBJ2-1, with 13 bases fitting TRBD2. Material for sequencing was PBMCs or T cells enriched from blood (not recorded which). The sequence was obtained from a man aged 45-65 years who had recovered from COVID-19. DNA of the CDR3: TGTGCCAGCAGACTAGCGGGGGGGAGCTCCTACAATGAGCAGTTCTTC. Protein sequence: CASRLAGGSSYNEQFF.